The TCR beta chain under discussion was sequenced for a study of blood T cell repertoires in COVID-19. Study context: COVID-19 samples from acute and convalescent phases originated in the United States, Italy and Spain. T cells, B-cell-depleted T cells, or PBMCs provided the cDNA or gDNA that served as material.

Clones were read by immunoSEQ multiplex PCR, and TCRdb kept only the in-frame ones, dropping some. The repertoire has about 400,000 clones, roughly 89% of them found once; the top ten carry more than 1.4%. Germline CDR1 and CDR2: KGHSH and LQKENI. V dropped 2 bases and J dropped 5 bases, with 15 bases sitting between them. There are 15 residues in the CDR3. V gene TRBV18 combines with J gene TRBJ1-1; possible D gene TRBD1, 6 bases. This TCR was sampled from a woman aged 25 to 45 with active or convalescent COVID-19. The sequencing input was peripheral blood. CDR3 loop: CASSPSGGARTEAFF. DNA for the CDR3: TGTGCCAGCTCACCATCGGGGGGGGCGCGGACTGAAGCTTTCTTT.